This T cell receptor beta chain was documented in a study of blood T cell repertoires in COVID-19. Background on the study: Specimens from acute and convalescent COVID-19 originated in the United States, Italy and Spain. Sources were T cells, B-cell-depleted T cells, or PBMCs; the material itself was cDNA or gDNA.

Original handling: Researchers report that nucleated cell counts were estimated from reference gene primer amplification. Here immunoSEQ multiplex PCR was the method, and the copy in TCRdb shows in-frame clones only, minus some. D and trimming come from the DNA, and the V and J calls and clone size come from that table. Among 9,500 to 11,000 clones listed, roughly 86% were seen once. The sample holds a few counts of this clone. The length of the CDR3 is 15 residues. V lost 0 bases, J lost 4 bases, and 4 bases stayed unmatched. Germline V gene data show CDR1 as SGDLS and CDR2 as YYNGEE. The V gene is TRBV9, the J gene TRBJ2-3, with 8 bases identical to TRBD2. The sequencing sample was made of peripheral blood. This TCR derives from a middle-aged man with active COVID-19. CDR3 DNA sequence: TGTGCCAGCAGCGTAGGAGCGGGAGAACCAGATACGCAGTATTTT. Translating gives CASSVGAGEPDTQYF.